Listed here are 10 T cell receptor beta chains from one sample, sequenced in a study of cytomegalovirus exposure and HLA in healthy donors. The PCR ran on 60 Vbeta and 13 Jbeta primers. Measured with immunoSEQ multiplex PCR; TCRdb has only the in-frame clones, and not every one. The sample contains 110,000 to 150,000 clones, around 72% of which appear only once. Sequencing was performed on PBMCs. Receptor source: a man between 35 and 55 years old in good health and CMV-seronegative.

The gene calls are TRBV7-3 and TRBJ1-5; the D is unclear. Germline CDR1 SGHTA, CDR2 FQGTGA. The CDR3 runs 13 residues. The ends were cut back, 2 bases at V and 6 bases at J, with 8 bases in the middle. The CDR3 region is CASSLGSGQPQHF. The DNA of the CDR3 is TGTGCCAGCAGCTTAGGGTCGGGTCAGCCCCAGCATTTT.

The chain couples TRBV4-1 to TRBJ1-2; D unclear. The CDR3 is made up of 16 amino acids. V lost 1 base and J lost 8, with 20 bases in between. Germline-derived CDR1 and CDR2 are MGHRA and YSYEKL. This CDR3 is CASSQVGRTKSWGYTF. CDR3 coding DNA: TGCGCCAGCAGCCAAGTTGGTAGGACTAAGAGCTGGGGCTACACCTTC.

In its sample, this clone was seen once. The chain has TRBV5-1 and TRBJ2-5, with D tentatively TRBD2 (6 bases). With 3 bases removed from V and 4 bases from J, the gap between germline ends came to 13 bases. Germline V gene data show CDR1 as SGHRS and CDR2 as YFSETQ. The CDR3 consists of 14 residues. The CDR3: CASSSGGSRETQYF. For the CDR3, the DNA is TGCGCCAGCAGCTCCGGAGGGTCCAGAGAGACCCAGTACTTC.

The V and J genes are TRBV18 and TRBJ2-7, with D unclear. Trimming removed 3 bases from V and 2 bases from J, with 11 bases in between. The CDR3 is 14 amino acids. From germline, CDR1 is KGHSH and CDR2 LQKENI. CDR3 region: CASSPRTEAYEQYF. The DNA of the CDR3 is TGTGCCAGCTCACCCCGTACTGAGGCCTACGAGCAGTACTTC.

The rearrangement links TRBV7-9 to TRBJ1-4; perhaps TRBD1 as D (6 bases). The CDR3 sequence is 16 residues long. Trimming left V 5 bases short and J 8 bases short, with 21 bases between. Germline CDR1 reads SEHNR; CDR2 reads FQNEAQ (reference sequence). The CDR3 protein is CASSHPPQGFGEKLFF. As DNA, the CDR3 is TGTGCCAGCAGCCATCCCCCACAGGGATTTGGAGAAAAACTGTTTTTT.

The chain recombines TRBV7-9 with TRBJ1-5; the D gene is possibly TRBD1 (6 bases). Per germline, CDR1 SEHNR and CDR2 FQNEAQ (reference sequence). CDR3 length: 15 amino acids. With 4 bases removed from V and 6 bases from J, the gap between germline ends came to 16 bases. The CDR3, as DNA: TGTGCCAGCAGCTCGACATCTAAAGGGGGTCAGCCCCAGCATTTT. The encoded protein is CASSSTSKGGQPQHF.

This clone has only a few counts. This chain uses TRBV5-1 with TRBJ1-1; 9 positions match TRBD1. Per the germline V gene, CDR1 is SGHRS and CDR2 is YFSETQ. The V gene end was trimmed by 4 bases and the J gene end by 0 bases; junction bases not matched to a gene: 4. The CDR3 is 15 amino acids. For the CDR3, the DNA is TGCGCCAGCAGCCCCGGACAGGGGATGAACACTGAAGCTTTCTTT. Its translation: CASSPGQGMNTEAFF.

This chain joins TRBV11-1 and TRBJ1-1; 9 bases align to TRBD1. The CDR3 runs to 17 residues. Germline CDR1 is SGHAT and CDR2 is FQDESV (reference sequence). Trimming at V came to 3 bases and at J to 5 bases, leaving 13 bases not matched to a gene. In DNA, the CDR3 is TGTGCCAGCAGCTTGCATGGTCTCCGGGACAGGGCTACTGAAGCTTTCTTT. It codes for CASSLHGLRDRATEAFF. Combining the CDR3 with reference TRBV11-1 and TRBJ1-1 gives the whole variable domain EAEVAQSPRYKITEKSQAVAFWCDPISGHATLYWYRQILGQGPELLVQFQDESVVDDSQLPKDRFSAERLKGVDSTLKIQPAELGDSAMYLCASSLHGLRDRATEAFFGQGTRLTVV.

V usage is TRBV9 and J usage is TRBJ2-2; no clear D. Trimming pared 0 bases from V and 5 bases from J, leaving 14 bases between. The CDR3 is made up of 16 amino acids. Germline V gene lookup returns CDR1 SGDLS and CDR2 YYNGEE. CDR3 nucleotide sequence: TGTGCCAGCAGCGTAGCGGCGGCGCCTTTTACCGGGGAGCTGTTTTTT. It encodes CASSVAAAPFTGELFF.

V usage is TRBV28 and J usage is TRBJ2-7; 7 bases map to TRBD2. CDR3 length: 14 amino acids. Germline CDR1 and CDR2: MDHEN and SYDVKM. With 3 bases clipped from V and 2 bases from J, the junction kept 4 bases outside the gene matches. The CDR3 DNA reads TGTGCCAGCAGTTTGCTAGCGGAAACCTACGAGCAGTACTTC. Amino acid sequence: CASSLLAETYEQYF.